The TCR beta chain described here comes from a study of PD-L1 blockade in urothelial cancer. Clones were sequenced by immunoSEQ multiplex PCR, and TCRdb holds only the in-frame ones, with some missing. The table shows 20,000 to 25,000 clones, with around 91% occurring only once. The CDR3 has 17 residues. CDR1 is GTSNPN and CDR2 is SVGIG in the germline V gene (reference sequence). V was cut by 0 bases and J by 2 bases, with 16 bases left in between. The source material was PBMCs, sampled around atezolizumab (anti-PD-L1) treatment. The chain is built from TRBV30 and TRBJ2-2; the D gene is possibly TRBD2 (7 bases). The TCR originated in a woman aged 55-70 years with urothelial cancer. The CDR3 coding sequence is TGTGCCTGGAGTGTAGCCCAACGGGGGGCTAACACCGGGGAGCTGTTTTTT. Encoded protein: CAWSVAQRGANTGELFF.